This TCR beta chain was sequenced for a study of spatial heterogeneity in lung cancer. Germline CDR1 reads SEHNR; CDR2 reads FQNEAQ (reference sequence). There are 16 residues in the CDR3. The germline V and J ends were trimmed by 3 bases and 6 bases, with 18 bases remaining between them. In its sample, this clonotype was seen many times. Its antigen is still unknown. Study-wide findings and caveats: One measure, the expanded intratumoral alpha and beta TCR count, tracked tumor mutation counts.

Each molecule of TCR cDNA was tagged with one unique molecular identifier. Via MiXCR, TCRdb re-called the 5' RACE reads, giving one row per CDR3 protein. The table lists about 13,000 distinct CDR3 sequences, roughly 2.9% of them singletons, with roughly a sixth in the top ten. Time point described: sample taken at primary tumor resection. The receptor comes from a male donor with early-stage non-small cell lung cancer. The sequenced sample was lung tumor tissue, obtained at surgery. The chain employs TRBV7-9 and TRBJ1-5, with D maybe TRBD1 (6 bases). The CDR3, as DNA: TGTGCCAGCAGCTTCTCAGGGGACCATAATCCTCAGCCCCAGCATTTT. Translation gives CASSFSGDHNPQPQHF.